This T cell receptor (beta chain) derives from a study of cytomegalovirus exposure and HLA in healthy donors. Turning to the study itself: The approximately 120 validation repertoires were reported in a later analysis to have been generated on the same platform as the 666 first-cohort repertoires. Study-wide results and limits: Whilst most TCR sequences proved rare, a subset of public TCRs occurred across many donors.

Clones were sequenced by immunoSEQ multiplex PCR, and TCRdb holds only the in-frame ones, with some missing. The data hold approximately 160,000 clones, with roughly 84% observed a single time. Concerning this clone itself: Antigen specificity is unknown.

Between the trimmed V and J ends, which lost 4 bases and 8 bases, there was a span of 24 bases. The CDR3 spans 16 residues. Germline V CDR1 and CDR2: SGHNT, YYREEE (reference sequence). Separation from the approximately 690-subject first cohort characterized the approximately 120-subject validation cohort, to which the donors belonged. The material sequenced was PBMCs. This chain connects TRBV5-4 to TRBJ1-2, with no clear D. This clonotype originated in a man between 25 and 39 years old in good health and CMV-seropositive. The CDR3 is CASSTIDGQGRGGYTF. CDR3 bases: TGTGCCAGCAGCACAATAGACGGCCAAGGACGGGGAGGCTACACCTTC.